This paragraph reports one TCR beta chain. What this receptor recognizes is not known. Relative to the germline gene, one junction end is altered; a read error may explain this. This specimen comes from a study of blood T cells in healthy people across ages (dated by TCRdb to 2014 to 2015). Background on the whole study: In model experiments, template switching captured about one uniquely barcoded TCR beta cDNA molecule for every two T cells. Using deep sequencing normalized with unique cDNA molecular identifiers, the study measured how TCR beta repertoire diversity changes with age. Donors were grouped into four age groups: young (average about 15 years), middle-aged (over 35), aged (over 55) and long-lived (around 80). To avoid experimental bias, donors of different ages were distributed randomly across sequencing lanes. Using the same blood draw, the study looked at two additional independent replicas of 1 million unique cDNA reads for two donors, one aged 18 to 30 and the other aged 80 or older.

The donors were some 36 Caucasian individuals from Russia, aged 6 to 90 years, who were systemically healthy. Roughly 11 milliliters of peripheral blood were drawn from each donor into EDTA-treated Vacutainer tubes. PBMCs were isolated by Ficoll-Paque density-gradient centrifugation, with at least 7 million obtained per sample. Trizol reagent was used to extract total RNA from the PBMCs, yielding at least 6 micrograms per sample. For every donor, an aliquot of PBMCs went through flow cytometry to measure the percentages of naive CD45RAhigh/CD27high T cells. The library relied on 5' RACE. TCRdb names Illumina HiSeq 2500 as the instrument used. A second PCR of about 6 to 12 cycles was run with a J-beta primer mix and a sample-barcoded 5' primer. A unique molecular identifier was introduced onto each TCR beta cDNA molecule by a template-switch 5' adaptor carrying 12 random nucleotides. Each sample yielded at least 3 million CDR3-containing paired-end reads. The Mint cDNA synthesis kit, primed by a TRBC-specific oligonucleotide, was used to synthesize first-strand cDNA from all RNA. Following uracil-DNA glycosylase treatment, all cDNA underwent a first 18-cycle PCR with the universal primers M1SS and BC2_uni_R. The study's own analysis went as follows. For normalization, 1 million high-quality reads were randomly selected from each sample, with every read carrying a distinct molecular identifier. Instead of being binned into consensus sequences, reads that shared molecular identifiers were thrown out. MiTCR, with a Q25 quality threshold and the strictest error-elimination algorithm, was used for CDR3 identification, clonotype clustering and error correction. Lower-bound total TCR beta diversity was estimated with a nonparametric unseen species model using Euler transformation. The public reads were reanalyzed by TCRdb: fastp trimming at Q25, MiXCR alignment, in-frame beta chains only. Every entry covers one CDR3 protein and lists the most common genes and DNA from its rows. TCRdb, not the authors, supplied the V and J calls. The sample yields about 640,000 distinct CDR3 sequences; approximately 50% were counted once. The top ten hold 30% to 45% of the sample.

Here is what the overall study found, with its caveats: Because the CMV infection status of the donors was unknown, age-related changes in expanded clonotypes may potentially have been confounded. Compared with the aged group, the long-lived group had more naive CD4+ T cells, fewer expanded clones and increased TCR diversity, suggesting age selection. A strong correlation was found between observed TCR beta diversity and the percentage of naive T cells measured by flow cytometry. Estimates of total diversity from one million sequenced T cells were regarded as lower bounds and underestimates. Conclusive comparison of naive and antigen-experienced compartments was prevented by the profiling of bulk unsorted PBMCs. Observed TCR beta diversity per million T cells fell roughly linearly with age, and a significant reduction was already apparent by age approximately 41.

The CDR3 measures 16 amino acids from cysteine to phenylalanine. The read is trimmed to its CDR3 DNA, 48 bases read in frame from base 1. CDR1 and CDR2 were assigned from the germline V gene (reference sequence) as SGHKS and YYEKEE. The sequenced sample consisted of blood. This TCR came from a man between 60 and 70 years old in good health. The sequence links TRBV5-5 to TRBJ2-2; TRBD1 matches 7 bases in the middle. The DNA sequence is TGTGCCAGCAGCTTGGCTACAGGGGTAAACACCGGGGAACTGTTTTTT. Its translation reads: CASSLATGVNTGELFF.